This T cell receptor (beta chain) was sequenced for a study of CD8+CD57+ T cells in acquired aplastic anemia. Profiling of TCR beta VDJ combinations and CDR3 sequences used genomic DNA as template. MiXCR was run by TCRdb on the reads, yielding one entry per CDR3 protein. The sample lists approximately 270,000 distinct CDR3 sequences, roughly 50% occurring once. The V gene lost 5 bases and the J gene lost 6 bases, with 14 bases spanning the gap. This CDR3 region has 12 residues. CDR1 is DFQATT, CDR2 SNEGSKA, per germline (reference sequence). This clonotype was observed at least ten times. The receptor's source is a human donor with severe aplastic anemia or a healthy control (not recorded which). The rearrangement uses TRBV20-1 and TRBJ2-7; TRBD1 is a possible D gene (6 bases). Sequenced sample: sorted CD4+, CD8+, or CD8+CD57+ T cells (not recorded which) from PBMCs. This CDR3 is CSAVQGLGEQYF. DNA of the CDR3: TGCAGTGCTGTACAGGGTCTGGGCGAGCAGTACTTC.